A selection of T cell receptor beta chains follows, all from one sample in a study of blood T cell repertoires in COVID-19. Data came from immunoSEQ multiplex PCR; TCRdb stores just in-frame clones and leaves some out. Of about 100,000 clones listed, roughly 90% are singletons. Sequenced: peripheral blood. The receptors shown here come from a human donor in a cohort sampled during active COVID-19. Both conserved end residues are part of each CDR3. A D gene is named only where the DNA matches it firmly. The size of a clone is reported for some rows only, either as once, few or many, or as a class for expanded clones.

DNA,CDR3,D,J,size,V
TGTGCCAGCAGCACCCGACAGGGGATCACCTACGAGCAGTACTTC,CASSTRQGITYEQYF,TRBD1,TRBJ2-7,-,TRBV7-2
TGTGCCTGGAGTTCTGTCTCCTACAATGAGCAGTTCTTC,CAWSSVSYNEQFF,-,TRBJ2-1,-,TRBV30
TGTGCCAGCCAGGGAAGCTCCTATAATTCACCCCTCCACTTT,CASQGSSYNSPLHF,-,TRBJ1-6,-,TRBV6-5
TGCGCCAGCAGCCAAGACAGCAGGGGCTATGGCTACACCTTC,CASSQDSRGYGYTF,-,TRBJ1-2,-,TRBV4-1
TGCGCCAGCAGCTTGGGGGACAGGGTTAATGAGCAGTTCTTC,CASSLGDRVNEQFF,TRBD1,TRBJ2-1,-,TRBV5-1
TGTGCCAGCAGTGACTCGGGAGTCACCGGGGAGCTGTTTTTT,CASSDSGVTGELFF,-,TRBJ2-2,-,TRBV6-4
TGTGCCAGTACCGAGCCGGGACACCAAATCTATGGCTACACCTTC,CASTEPGHQIYGYTF,-,TRBJ1-2,few,TRBV19
TGTGCCAGCAGCGGGGGGACTTCGCATGAGCAGTTCTTC,CASSGGTSHEQFF,-,TRBJ2-1,-,TRBV9
TGCGCCAGCAGTCACCCCGGGACAGAGATCCATAGCAATCAGCCCCAGCATTTT,CASSHPGTEIHSNQPQHF,TRBD1,TRBJ1-5,-,TRBV23-1
TGTGCCAGCAGTTACCACCGGACACTACCTTCCTACGAGCAGTACTTC,CASSYHRTLPSYEQYF,-,TRBJ2-7,-,TRBV6-2/TRBV6-3
TGTGCCAGCAGTGGATCAGACGGGACCTACGAGCAGTACTTC,CASSGSDGTYEQYF,-,TRBJ2-7,-,TRBV2
TGTGCCAGCAGCTTGGCGGGGTCTTCGTATGGCTACACCTTC,CASSLAGSSYGYTF,-,TRBJ1-2,-,TRBV5-6
TGTGCCAGCACAAACAGGTTCAATCAGCCCCAGCATTTT,CASTNRFNQPQHF,-,TRBJ1-5,-,TRBV6-5
TGTGCCAGCAGCCCCAAACAGGGGGATTATGAGCAGTTCTTC,CASSPKQGDYEQFF,TRBD1,TRBJ2-1,-,TRBV5-4
TGTGCCAGCTCACCACCGTCTAGCGGGAAATTTGGGGAGACCCAGTACTTC,CASSPPSSGKFGETQYF,TRBD2,TRBJ2-5,-,TRBV18
TGTGCCAGTAGTATGGTGGCATTTAAAGTGCCCCAGCATTTT,CASSMVAFKVPQHF,-,TRBJ1-5,-,TRBV19
TGTGCCAGCAGCAAGAACCGGGACAGGGGGACTTCTAACTATGGCTACACCTTC,CASSKNRDRGTSNYGYTF,TRBD1,TRBJ1-2,-,TRBV13
TGTGCCAGCAGTGATTCGGGTCAGGGGGTAATGAATGAGCAGTTCTTC,CASSDSGQGVMNEQFF,TRBD1,TRBJ2-1,few,TRBV25-1
TGCGCCAGCAGCCCGGACAGGCCGTACATACCGGGGGAGCTGTTTTTT,CASSPDRPYIPGELFF,TRBD1,TRBJ2-2,-,TRBV5-1
TGTGCCAGCAGCGTAGAGGGCGGGGGCTACGAGCAGTACTTC,CASSVEGGGYEQYF,TRBD2,TRBJ2-7,-,TRBV9
TGTGCCAGCAGCCCCGGGACAGGGTGGAACACCGGGGAGCTGTTTTTT,CASSPGTGWNTGELFF,TRBD1,TRBJ2-2,-,TRBV9
TGCGCCAGCAGCCAAGACAGCCTCGGAGGGCTCGCCTTC,CASSQDSLGGLAF,-,TRBJ1-2,-,TRBV4-3
TGTGCCAGTAGTACGGACAGGGTGGGGATGAACACTGAAGCTTTCTTT,CASSTDRVGMNTEAFF,TRBD1,TRBJ1-1,-,TRBV19
TGCGCCAGCAGCCAAGATCGGGGCTCTGGGGCCAACGTCCTGACTTTC,CASSQDRGSGANVLTF,-,TRBJ2-6,-,TRBV4-3
TGTGCCAGCAGCTTTGGGACTAGCCGAGAGACCCAGTACTTC,CASSFGTSRETQYF,TRBD2,TRBJ2-5,-,TRBV5-4
TGTGCCAGCAGCCAGGGGCTAGCGGGAGGCAACACCGGGGAGCTGTTTTTT,CASSQGLAGGNTGELFF,TRBD2,TRBJ2-2,-,TRBV3-1/TRBV3-2
TGTGCCACCAGTGTGGGGGCCGGCCGACCCAATGAGCAGTTCTTC,CATSVGAGRPNEQFF,-,TRBJ2-1,-,TRBV24-1
TGTGCCAGCAGCCCGGGGACATCTGGAATGGGTTGGGGAAACACCATATATTTT,CASSPGTSGMGWGNTIYF,-,TRBJ1-3,-,TRBV5-4
TGTGCCAGCGGGGCATTAGGGACACGCTATGGCTACACCTTC,CASGALGTRYGYTF,-,TRBJ1-2,-,TRBV27
TGTGCCAGCAGCGGGGGACTAGCGGTTACCACCGGGGAGCTGTTTTTT,CASSGGLAVTTGELFF,TRBD2,TRBJ2-2,once,TRBV9
TGTGCCAGCAGCTCGGGACAGGGGTATGGTAGTGAGCAGTTCTTC,CASSSGQGYGSEQFF,TRBD1,TRBJ2-1,-,TRBV7-9
TGTGCCAGCAGCTTCGGCGGGGGCTACTCCTACAATGAGCAGTTCTTC,CASSFGGGYSYNEQFF,-,TRBJ2-1,-,TRBV5-4
TGTGCCAGCAGTTCCCACCGATGGCTAGTCTCAAACAATGAGCAGTTCTTC,CASSSHRWLVSNNEQFF,-,TRBJ2-1,-,TRBV28
TGTGCCAGCAGCCACCGGGACTATAATTCACCCCTCCACTTT,CASSHRDYNSPLHF,-,TRBJ1-6,-,TRBV3-1/TRBV3-2
TGTGCCTGGAGTGTACGGTTTAGAGCGGGCTCCTACAATGAGCAGTTCTTC,CAWSVRFRAGSYNEQFF,-,TRBJ2-1,-,TRBV30
TGTGCCAGCAGTCCCAACTATGGTCTTGAAGCTTTCTTT,CASSPNYGLEAFF,-,TRBJ1-1,-,TRBV12-3/TRBV12-4
TGTGCCAGCAGCGCCATTAGCGGGATTCTGGGCGAGCAGTACTTC,CASSAISGILGEQYF,TRBD2,TRBJ2-7,once,TRBV7-9
TGTGCCAGCAGCTCTGAACCTTACAAGGAAAAACTGTTTTTT,CASSSEPYKEKLFF,-,TRBJ1-4,-,TRBV7-9
TGTGCCACCAGCAGCTCCAGATCGGCAGGGGGCGGGGAGACCCAGTACTTC,CATSSSRSAGGGETQYF,TRBD1,TRBJ2-5,-,TRBV15
TGTGCCAGCAGTGAAGCCGGGACAGGGGGCTATGGCTACACCTTC,CASSEAGTGGYGYTF,TRBD1,TRBJ1-2,-,TRBV6-1
TGTGCCAGCTCACCACGGCTAGCGGGGGCCTCTGGGGCCAACGTCCTGACTTTC,CASSPRLAGASGANVLTF,TRBD2,TRBJ2-6,-,TRBV18
TGTGCCAGCAGTTTTGGTGAGGGAGAGACCCAGTACTTC,CASSFGEGETQYF,-,TRBJ2-5,once,TRBV28
TGTGCCAGCAGTGAAGGACTAGACACCGGGGAGCTGTTTTTT,CASSEGLDTGELFF,-,TRBJ2-2,few,TRBV6-1
TGTGCCAGCACCCAGGGTCTCCGCGAGCAGTACTTC,CASTQGLREQYF,-,TRBJ2-7,-,TRBV5-6
TGTGCCAGCAGTTTATCCAGCGGGGGGGCAGAGACCCAGTACTTC,CASSLSSGGAETQYF,TRBD2,TRBJ2-5,-,TRBV27
TGCGCCAGCAGCTTGTTCGGGAGCCCGCCGGAGACCCAGTACTTC,CASSLFGSPPETQYF,-,TRBJ2-5,-,TRBV5-1
TGTGCCAGCAGCCTTTCGACAGGCAATCAGCCCCAGCATTTT,CASSLSTGNQPQHF,-,TRBJ1-5,-,TRBV7-8
TGTGCCACCGATGGGGGGGGGCTAGCGGGAGGGTTCGAGAACAATGAGCAGTTCTTC,CATDGGGLAGGFENNEQFF,TRBD2,TRBJ2-1,-,TRBV10-3
TGTGCCAGTCGACAGGGCATGAACACTGAAGCTTTCTTT,CASRQGMNTEAFF,TRBD1,TRBJ1-1,few,TRBV19